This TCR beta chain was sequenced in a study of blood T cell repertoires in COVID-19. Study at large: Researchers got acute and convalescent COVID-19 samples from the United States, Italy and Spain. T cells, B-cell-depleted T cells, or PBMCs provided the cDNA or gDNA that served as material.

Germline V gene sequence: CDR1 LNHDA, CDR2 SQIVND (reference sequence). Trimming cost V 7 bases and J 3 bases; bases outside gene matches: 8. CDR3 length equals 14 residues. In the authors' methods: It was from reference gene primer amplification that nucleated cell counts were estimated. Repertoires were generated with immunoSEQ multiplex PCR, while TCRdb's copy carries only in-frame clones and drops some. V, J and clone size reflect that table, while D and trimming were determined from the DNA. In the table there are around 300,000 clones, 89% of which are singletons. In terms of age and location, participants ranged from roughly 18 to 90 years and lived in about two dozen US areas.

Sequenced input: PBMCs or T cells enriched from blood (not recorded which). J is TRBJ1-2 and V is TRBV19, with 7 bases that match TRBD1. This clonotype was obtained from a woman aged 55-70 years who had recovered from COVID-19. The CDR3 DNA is TGTGCCAGTACCGCGACAGGGCTGGACTATGGCTACACCTTC. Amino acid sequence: CASTATGLDYGYTF.